This TCR beta chain comes out of a study of control samples from healthy donors and cancer patients. The CDR3 runs to 14 residues. Trimming pared 1 base from V and 5 bases from J, leaving 12 bases between. In germline, CDR1 is SGHRS, CDR2 YFSETQ. Using immunoSEQ multiplex PCR, the repertoire was profiled, and TCRdb retains in-frame clones only, with some absent. The profile covers about 180,000 clones, with more than 90% appearing a single time and around 2% taken by the ten largest. The sequencing sample was made of blood. The J gene is TRBJ1-1, the V gene TRBV5-1; D unclear. The sequence came from a woman aged 40 to 55 in good health. CDR3 sequence: CASSLSPSRTEAFF. The CDR3 nucleotides read TGCGCCAGCAGCTTGTCTCCGTCTCGGACTGAAGCTTTCTTT. The variable domain in full, completed from reference TRBV5-1 and TRBJ1-1, reads KAGVTQTPRYLIKTRGQQVTLSCSPISGHRSVSWYQQTPGQGLQFLFEYFSETQRNKGNFPGRFSGRQFSNSRSEMNVSTLELGDSALYLCASSLSPSRTEAFFGQGTRLTVV.